This entry lists 10 T cell receptor beta chains sequenced from one sample in a study of T cells in narcolepsy. Clones were read by immunoSEQ multiplex PCR, and TCRdb kept only the in-frame ones, dropping some. There are about 30,000 clones in the sample; approximately 83% occur only once, and over 0.9% lies in the top ten. Material: CD45RA- memory CD4+ T cells from PBMCs. These receptors all come from a human donor with narcolepsy.

The chain carries TRBV6-1 and TRBJ1-2, with D uncertain. Trimming stripped 2 bases from V and 8 bases from J, with 15 bases between. The CDR3 spans 14 residues. CDR1 is MNHNS, CDR2 SASEGT, per germline. The DNA for the CDR3 is TGTGCCAGCAGTGAAACGGACCAAACGGGGGGCTACACCTTC. Translation gives CASSETDQTGGYTF.

This clone was counted between two and nine times. The chain carries TRBV6-1 and TRBJ1-6; 9 nucleotides agree with TRBD1. Germline V gene data show CDR1 as MNHNS and CDR2 as SASEGT. V lost 5 bases to trimming and J lost 10 bases; unmatched junction nucleotides: 9. CDR3 length: 15 amino acids. Here the CDR3 DNA reads TGTGCCAGCAGTCCCGAACAGGGGGCTGCGTCACCCCTCCACTTT. Amino acid sequence: CASSPEQGAASPLHF.

The chain is built from TRBV10-3 and TRBJ2-3; D is possibly TRBD2 (6 bases). Germline lookup yields CDR1 ENHRY and CDR2 SYGVKD. CDR3 length: 15 amino acids. The V end lost 4 bases, the J end lost 1 base, and 12 bases lay between the germline ends. CDR3 nucleotides: TGTGCCATCAGTGGCCGGGACTTCGGCACAGATACGCAGTATTTT. Its protein is CAISGRDFGTDTQYF.

The chain is built from TRBV29-1 and TRBJ2-1; 13 bases match TRBD2. Germline loops: CDR1 SQVTM, CDR2 ANQGSEA. The CDR3 sequence is 16 residues long. Germline trimming cut 5 bases from V and 8 bases from J; bases unmatched to any gene: 12. The CDR3 DNA follows: TGCAGCGTTACCCCACTAGCGGGGGGGCCCTCCCATGAGCAGTTCTTC. Its translation: CSVTPLAGGPSHEQFF.

CDR3 sequence (DNA): TGTGCCAGCAGCCTGGAGGGCCAATCTATGAATGAGCAGTTCTTC. Translation: CASSLEGQSMNEQFF. The chain has TRBV7-3 and TRBJ2-1; D may be TRBD2 (6 bases). Germline V gene sequence: CDR1 SGHTA, CDR2 FQGTGA. V lost 5 bases to trimming and J lost 7 bases, with 18 bases between them. CDR3 length: 15 residues.

This clone was seen just once. CDR3 DNA sequence: TGTGCCAGCGGAGGATCGCTGAACACTGAAGCTTTCTTT. Protein product: CASGGSLNTEAFF. The chain has TRBV27 and TRBJ1-1; D is ambiguous. The V end was cut by 8 bases, the J end by 0 bases, with 10 bases between. The CDR3 covers 13 residues. CDR1 is MNHEY, CDR2 SMNVEV, per germline (reference sequence).

This chain links TRBV7-2 with TRBJ1-1; TRBD1 is a possible D gene (5 bases). V lost 5 bases, J lost 0 bases, and 13 bases lay in between. Germline V gene sequence: CDR1 SGHTA, CDR2 FQGNSA. The CDR3 totals 15 residues. In DNA, the CDR3 is TGTGCCAGCAGCGCCCACGCACAGGTGAACACTGAAGCTTTCTTT. Residues: CASSAHAQVNTEAFF.

This clone was detected only once. The CDR3 here is CASSKDGALEAFF. In DNA form, the CDR3 reads TGTGCCAGCAGTAAAGACGGGGCTCTTGAAGCTTTCTTT. The rearrangement uses TRBV6-5 and TRBJ1-1; D is perhaps TRBD1 (5 bases). There are 13 residues in the CDR3. Trimming removed 5 bases from V and 7 bases from J, with 14 bases in between. CDR1 and CDR2 (germline): MNHEY, SVGAGI.

A note on this clone: The junction departs from the called germline gene at one end, perhaps through a read error. V gene TRBV7-7 combines with J gene TRBJ2-5; D uncertain. The CDR3 extends over 13 amino acids. Germline V gene data show CDR1 as SSHAT and CDR2 as FNYEAQ (reference sequence). The CDR3 region has the DNA TGTGCTAGCAGCTTAGGTAGCCCCGAGACCCAGTACTTC. Its protein product is CASSLGSPETQYF.

This chain joins TRBV14 and TRBJ1-1; 10 positions match TRBD1. Germline V gives CDR1 SGHDN, CDR2 FVKESK. The CDR3 consists of 15 residues. The junction had 5 bases not matched to a gene; V was cut back by 2 bases and J by 5 bases. DNA for the CDR3: TGTGCCAGCAGCCAAAGGACAGGGGGAAGGACTGAAGCTTTCTTT. Its protein product is CASSQRTGGRTEAFF.